This is a list of T cell receptor beta chains from one sample in a study of cytomegalovirus exposure and HLA in healthy donors. Data came from immunoSEQ multiplex PCR; TCRdb stores just in-frame clones and leaves some out. The table includes some 98,000 clones, more than 75% detected once. Material for sequencing was PBMCs. All receptors come from a human donor in good health. Both conserved end residues are part of each CDR3. D genes are given only for firm matches. Some rows mark clone size as missing; the rest say once, few, many or name a class of expanded clone.

CDR3: CASSGVAGGRTDTQYF; DNA: TGTGCCAGCAGTGGGGTAGCGGGAGGTCGCACAGATACGCAGTATTTT; J: TRBJ2-3; V: TRBV6-1; size: -; D: TRBD2
CDR3: CASSLAQNSYEQYF; DNA: TGTGCCAGCTCACTGGCCCAAAACTCCTACGAGCAGTACTTC; J: TRBJ2-7; V: TRBV18; size: -; D: -
CDR3: CASSAGTSGRPDTQYF; DNA: TGTGCCAGCAGCGCCGGGACTAGCGGGCGACCAGATACGCAGTATTTT; J: TRBJ2-3; V: TRBV5-6; size: -; D: TRBD2
CDR3: CASSLGGYGGRYTF; DNA: TGTGCCAGCAGCTTAGGAGGGTACGGGGGACGCTACACCTTC; J: TRBJ1-2; V: TRBV7-9; size: few; D: -
CDR3: CSVHTNNEQFF; DNA: TGCAGCGTCCACACCAACAATGAGCAGTTCTTC; J: TRBJ2-1; V: TRBV29-1; size: -; D: -
CDR3: CASSLSSQADPSGNTIYF; DNA: TGTGCCAGCAGCTTATCGTCCCAGGCCGATCCCTCTGGAAACACCATATATTTT; J: TRBJ1-3; V: TRBV11-3; size: -; D: -
CDR3: CASSLEDREKLFF; DNA: TGTGCCAGCAGCTTGGAGGACAGGGAAAAACTGTTTTTT; J: TRBJ1-4; V: TRBV5-4; size: -; D: TRBD1
CDR3: CASSPAGQRYYGYTF; DNA: TGTGCCAGCTCACCCGCGGGACAGCGATACTATGGCTACACCTTC; J: TRBJ1-2; V: TRBV18; size: -; D: TRBD1
CDR3: CASRADRGSDEQYF; DNA: TGTGCCAGTAGAGCGGACAGGGGTAGCGACGAGCAGTACTTC; J: TRBJ2-7; V: TRBV19; size: -; D: TRBD1
CDR3: CASSFRGGYTF; DNA: TGTGCCAGCAGCTTTAGGGGGGGCTACACCTTC; J: TRBJ1-2; V: TRBV5-6; size: -; D: -
CDR3: CASRKWGQGVTDTQYF; DNA: TGTGCCAGCAGGAAATGGGGACAGGGGGTCACAGATACGCAGTATTTT; J: TRBJ2-3; V: TRBV28; size: -; D: TRBD1
CDR3: CASRPGQLMNTEAFF; DNA: TGTGCCAGCAGGCCGGGACAGCTCATGAACACTGAAGCTTTCTTT; J: TRBJ1-1; V: TRBV28; size: -; D: TRBD1
CDR3: CASSQDGEGVTYSYEQYF; DNA: TGCGCCAGCAGCCAAGATGGGGAGGGAGTTACCTACTCCTACGAGCAGTACTTC; J: TRBJ2-7; V: TRBV4-1; size: -; D: TRBD2
CDR3: CATSRVSSGRWNEQYF; DNA: TGTGCCACCAGCAGAGTGAGTAGCGGGAGGTGGAACGAGCAGTACTTC; J: TRBJ2-7; V: TRBV15; size: -; D: TRBD2
CDR3: CSAASSSDHF; DNA: TGCAGTGCGGCATCTAGCAGCGACCACTTC; J: TRBJ2-5; V: TRBV20-1; size: -; D: -
CDR3: CSARGRDLQFF; DNA: TGCAGTGCTAGAGGGCGGGACTTGCAGTTCTTC; J: TRBJ2-1; V: TRBV20-1; size: -; D: -
CDR3: CASSLRQGYNEQFF; DNA: TGTGCCAGCAGCCTGCGACAGGGGTACAATGAGCAGTTCTTC; J: TRBJ2-1; V: TRBV7-2; size: -; D: TRBD1
CDR3: CASSLLEGGYNEQFF; DNA: TGTGCCAGCAGCTTGTTAGAGGGAGGCTACAATGAGCAGTTCTTC; J: TRBJ2-1; V: TRBV5-6; size: few; D: -
CDR3: CASRHYGTSGGTDTQYF; DNA: TGTGCCAGCAGACACTACGGGACTAGCGGGGGCACAGATACGCAGTATTTT; J: TRBJ2-3; V: TRBV7-2; size: -; D: TRBD2
CDR3: CAWSPLIGQGGYTF; DNA: TGTGCCTGGAGTCCCTTGATTGGACAGGGTGGCTACACCTTC; J: TRBJ1-2; V: TRBV30; size: -; D: TRBD1
CDR3: CASSYKGAPNQPQHF; DNA: TGTGCCAGCAGTTACAAAGGGGCCCCCAATCAGCCCCAGCATTTT; J: TRBJ1-5; V: TRBV6-5; size: few; D: -
CDR3: CASSLDREIYAFF; DNA: TGTGCCAGCAGTTTGGACAGGGAGATTTATGCTTTCTTT; J: TRBJ1-1; V: TRBV6-6; size: once; D: TRBD1
CDR3: CASSSGGGRDEKLFF; DNA: TGTGCCAGCAGCTCCGGGGGGGGGAGGGATGAAAAACTGTTTTTT; J: TRBJ1-4; V: TRBV7-6; size: -; D: -
CDR3: CASSSFGDSPLHF; DNA: TGTGCCAGCAGTTCGTTCGGGGATTCACCCCTCCACTTT; J: TRBJ1-6; V: TRBV27; size: once; D: -
CDR3: CASSADRGTTDTQYF; DNA: TGTGCCAGCAGCGCCGACAGGGGGACTACAGATACGCAGTATTTT; J: TRBJ2-3; V: TRBV9; size: few; D: TRBD1
CDR3: CASSLAAGNTEAFF; DNA: TGTGCCAGCAGCTTAGCCGCAGGGAACACTGAAGCTTTCTTT; J: TRBJ1-1; V: TRBV7-2; size: -; D: -
CDR3: CASSLPPSGRAHEQYF; DNA: TGTGCCAGCAGCTTACCACCTAGCGGGAGGGCGCACGAGCAGTACTTC; J: TRBJ2-7; V: TRBV11-1; size: -; D: TRBD2
CDR3: CASSPSDRAYEQYF; DNA: TGCGCCAGCAGCCCTTCGGACAGGGCGTACGAGCAGTACTTC; J: TRBJ2-7; V: TRBV5-1; size: -; D: TRBD1
CDR3: CASRYDDRVEQYF; DNA: TGTGCCAGCAGGTACGACGACAGGGTCGAGCAGTACTTC; J: TRBJ2-7; V: TRBV6-6; size: -; D: TRBD1
CDR3: CASSHYRRSSYEQYF; DNA: TGTGCCAGCAGCCACTATCGGCGCAGCTCCTACGAGCAGTACTTC; J: TRBJ2-7; V: TRBV13; size: -; D: -
CDR3: CATSRDPNRVNYGYTF; DNA: TGTGCCACCAGCAGAGATCCGAACAGGGTCAACTATGGCTACACCTTC; J: TRBJ1-2; V: TRBV15; size: -; D: -
CDR3: CASSASGLPRGEQFF; DNA: TGTGCCAGCAGCGCGAGCGGGCTCCCTAGAGGTGAGCAGTTCTTC; J: TRBJ2-1; V: TRBV9; size: -; D: -
CDR3: CASSLVPGLGETQYF; DNA: TGTGCCAGCAGCTTAGTGCCGGGACTAGGTGAGACCCAGTACTTC; J: TRBJ2-5; V: TRBV11-2; size: -; D: TRBD2
CDR3: CASSLDVLAGYTQYF; DNA: TGTGCCAGCAGCTTAGATGTACTAGCGGGATATACGCAGTATTTT; J: TRBJ2-3; V: TRBV7-2; size: -; D: TRBD2
CDR3: CASSLRTGVWDEQFF; DNA: TGCGCCAGCAGCTTGCGGACAGGGGTTTGGGATGAGCAGTTCTTC; J: TRBJ2-1; V: TRBV5-1; size: -; D: TRBD1
CDR3: CASSPLGGETQYF; DNA: TGTGCCAGCAGCCCGCTCGGAGGGGAGACCCAGTACTTC; J: TRBJ2-5; V: TRBV7-2; size: -; D: -
CDR3: CSGGRSSEQFF; DNA: TGCAGTGGGGGCAGGTCGAGTGAGCAGTTCTTC; J: TRBJ2-1; V: TRBV20-1; size: -; D: -
CDR3: CASSSIRGANTGELFF; DNA: TGTGCCAGCAGCAGCATAAGGGGTGCGAACACCGGGGAGCTGTTTTTT; J: TRBJ2-2; V: TRBV5-5; size: -; D: -
CDR3: CASSASRGTNKQFF; DNA: TGTGCCAGCAGCGCGAGCCGGGGGACTAATAAGCAGTTCTTC; J: TRBJ2-1; V: TRBV7-2; size: -; D: TRBD2
CDR3: CASSQVPYEQYF; DNA: TGTGCCAGCAGCCAGGTCCCTTACGAGCAGTACTTC; J: TRBJ2-7; V: TRBV7-6; size: few; D: -
CDR3: CASSFLGGGALGGEQFF; DNA: TGTGCCAGCAGTTTCCTGGGCGGGGGGGCTTTAGGGGGTGAGCAGTTCTTC; J: TRBJ2-1; V: TRBV28; size: -; D: TRBD2
CDR3: CSVEGAGGANYGYTF; DNA: TGCAGCGTTGAAGGTGCGGGGGGAGCTAACTATGGCTACACCTTC; J: TRBJ1-2; V: TRBV29-1; size: -; D: -
CDR3: CASSYSRSSGTDTQYF; DNA: TGTGCCAGCAGTTACTCGAGGTCTAGCGGCACAGATACGCAGTATTTT; J: TRBJ2-3; V: TRBV6-5; size: few; D: -
CDR3: CASSLKLGALLRRSYEQYF; DNA: TGTGCCAGCAGTTTAAAGTTGGGGGCCTTGCTCCGGCGCTCCTACGAGCAGTACTTC; J: TRBJ2-7; V: TRBV28; size: few; D: -
CDR3: CASSLISSNQPQHF; DNA: TGTGCCAGCAGCTTGATCAGTAGCAATCAGCCCCAGCATTTT; J: TRBJ1-5; V: TRBV5-5; size: -; D: -
CDR3: CASSDGGGSTDTQYF; DNA: TGCGCCAGCAGTGATGGGGGAGGTAGCACAGATACGCAGTATTTT; J: TRBJ2-3; V: TRBV10-1; size: -; D: -
CDR3: CASYTGPSTDTQYF; DNA: TGTGCCAGCTATACAGGGCCTAGCACAGATACGCAGTATTTT; J: TRBJ2-3; V: TRBV28; size: -; D: -
CDR3: CASSRTSGNTDTQYF; DNA: TGTGCCAGCAGTCGGACTAGCGGGAACACAGATACGCAGTATTTT; J: TRBJ2-3; V: TRBV28; size: once; D: TRBD2
CDR3: CASSPIMALRGNTEAFF; DNA: TGTGCCAGCTCACCAATAATGGCCCTAAGAGGGAACACTGAAGCTTTCTTT; J: TRBJ1-1; V: TRBV18; size: -; D: -
CDR3: CASSIGRQGKNTEAFF; DNA: TGTGCCAGTAGTATAGGGCGGCAGGGTAAGAACACTGAAGCTTTCTTT; J: TRBJ1-1; V: TRBV19; size: -; D: -
CDR3: CASSSGDLTDTQYF; DNA: TGTGCCAGCAGCTCGGGGGATCTCACAGATACGCAGTATTTT; J: TRBJ2-3; V: TRBV7-3; size: -; D: -
CDR3: CASSLAGQASRSGYTF; DNA: TGTGCCAGCAGCTTAGCGGGGCAGGCATCACGTTCGGGCTACACCTTC; J: TRBJ1-2; V: TRBV7-2; size: -; D: -
CDR3: CASSVDSGGGTDTQYF; DNA: TGTGCCAGCAGCGTAGATAGCGGGGGAGGCACAGATACGCAGTATTTT; J: TRBJ2-3; V: TRBV9; size: -; D: TRBD2
CDR3: CASSYTRDSSNYGYTF; DNA: TGTGCCAGCAGTTACACCCGGGACTCCTCTAACTATGGCTACACCTTC; J: TRBJ1-2; V: TRBV6-6; size: -; D: -
CDR3: CASSYSIRYRDGYTF; DNA: TGTGCCAGCAGTTACTCGATAAGGTACAGGGATGGCTACACCTTC; J: TRBJ1-2; V: TRBV6-5; size: -; D: -
CDR3: CASSGRGDTQYF; DNA: TGTGCCAGCAGCGGTCGGGGAGATACGCAGTATTTT; J: TRBJ2-3; V: TRBV7-3; size: once; D: -